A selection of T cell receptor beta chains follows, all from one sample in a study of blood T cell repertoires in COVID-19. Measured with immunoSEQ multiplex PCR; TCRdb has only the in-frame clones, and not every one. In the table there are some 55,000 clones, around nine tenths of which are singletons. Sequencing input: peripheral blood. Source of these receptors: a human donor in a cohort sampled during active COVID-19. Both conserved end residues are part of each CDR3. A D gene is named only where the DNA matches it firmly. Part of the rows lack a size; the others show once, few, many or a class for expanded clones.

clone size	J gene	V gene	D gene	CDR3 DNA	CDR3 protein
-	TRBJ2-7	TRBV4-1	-	TGCGCCAGCAGCCCCTCTACCGGGACTTCCTACGAGCAGTACTTC	CASSPSTGTSYEQYF
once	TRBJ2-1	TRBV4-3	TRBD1	TGCGCCAGCAGCCAAGATAGGGGGCAGGGGTACAATGAGCAGTTCTTC	CASSQDRGQGYNEQFF
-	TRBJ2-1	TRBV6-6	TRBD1	TGTGCCAGCAGACAGGGGAGCTCCTACAATGAGCAGTTCTTC	CASRQGSSYNEQFF
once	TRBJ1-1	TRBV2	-	TGTGCCAGCAGCTCGCCGGGGTTAATTAACACTGAAGCTTTCTTT	CASSSPGLINTEAFF
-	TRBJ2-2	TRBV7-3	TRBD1	TGTGCCAGCAGCTTACTAGGGGGCAGAACCGGGGAGCTGTTTTTT	CASSLLGGRTGELFF
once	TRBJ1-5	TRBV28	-	TGTGCCAGCAGGTCCTTTTCTACAGGGAGCAATCAGCCCCAGCATTTT	CASRSFSTGSNQPQHF
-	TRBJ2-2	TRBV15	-	TGTGCCACCAGCAGAGGGGGCGGGGTAAAGACCGGGGAGCTGTTTTTT	CATSRGGGVKTGELFF
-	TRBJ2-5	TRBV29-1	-	TGCAGCGTGGACCTCCCGGGGGAGACCCAGTACTTC	CSVDLPGETQYF
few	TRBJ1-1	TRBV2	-	TGTGCCAGCAGTGGACAGCGGAACACTGAAGCTTTCTTT	CASSGQRNTEAFF
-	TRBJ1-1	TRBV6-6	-	TGTGCCAGCAGCCAGCTAACAGGTCTAGCTTTCTTT	CASSQLTGLAFF
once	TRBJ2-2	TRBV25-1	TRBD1	TGTGCCAGCAGTTCTAAAGTTAGGGGGCCCCGAAACACCGGGAAGCTGTTTTTT	CASSSKVRGPRNTGKLFF